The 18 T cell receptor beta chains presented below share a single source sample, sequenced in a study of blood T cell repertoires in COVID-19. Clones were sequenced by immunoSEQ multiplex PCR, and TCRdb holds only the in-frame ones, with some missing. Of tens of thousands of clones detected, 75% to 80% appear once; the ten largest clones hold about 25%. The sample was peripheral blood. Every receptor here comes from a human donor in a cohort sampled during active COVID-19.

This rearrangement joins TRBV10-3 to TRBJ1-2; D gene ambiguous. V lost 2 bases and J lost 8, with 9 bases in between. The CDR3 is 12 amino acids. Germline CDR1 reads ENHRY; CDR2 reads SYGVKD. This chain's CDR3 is CAISEQRYGYTF. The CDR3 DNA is TGTGCCATCAGTGAGCAGAGGTACGGCTACACCTTC.

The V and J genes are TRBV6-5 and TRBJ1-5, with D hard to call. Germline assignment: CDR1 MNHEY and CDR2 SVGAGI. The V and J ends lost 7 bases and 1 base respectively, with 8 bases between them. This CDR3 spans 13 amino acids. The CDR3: CASTPGSNQPQHF. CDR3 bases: TGTGCCAGCACCCCGGGAAGCAATCAGCCCCAGCATTTT.

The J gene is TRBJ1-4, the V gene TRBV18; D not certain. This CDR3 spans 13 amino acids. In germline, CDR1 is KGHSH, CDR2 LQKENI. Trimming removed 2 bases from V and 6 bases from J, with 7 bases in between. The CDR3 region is CASSPSGYEKLFF. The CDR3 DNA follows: TGTGCCAGCTCACCATCCGGTTATGAAAAACTGTTTTTT.

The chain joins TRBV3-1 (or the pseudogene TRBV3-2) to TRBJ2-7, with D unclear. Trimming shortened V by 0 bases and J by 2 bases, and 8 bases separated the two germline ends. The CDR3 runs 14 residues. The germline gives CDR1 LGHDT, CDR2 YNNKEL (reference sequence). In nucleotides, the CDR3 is TGTGCCAGCAGCCAAGATCAGGTTACCTACGAGCAGTACTTC. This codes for CASSQDQVTYEQYF.

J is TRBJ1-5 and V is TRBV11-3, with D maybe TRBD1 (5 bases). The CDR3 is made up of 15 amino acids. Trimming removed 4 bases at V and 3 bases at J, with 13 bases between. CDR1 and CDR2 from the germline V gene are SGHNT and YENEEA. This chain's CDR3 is CASSSGRQINQPQHF. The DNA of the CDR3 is TGTGCCAGCAGCTCTGGGCGACAGATCAATCAGCCCCAGCATTTT.

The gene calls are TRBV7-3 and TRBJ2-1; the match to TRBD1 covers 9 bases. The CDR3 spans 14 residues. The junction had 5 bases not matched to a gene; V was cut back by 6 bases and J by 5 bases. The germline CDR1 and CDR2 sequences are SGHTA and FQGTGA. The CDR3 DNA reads TGTGCCAGCAGTTGGGACAGGGTAGACAATGAGCAGTTCTTC. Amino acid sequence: CASSWDRVDNEQFF.

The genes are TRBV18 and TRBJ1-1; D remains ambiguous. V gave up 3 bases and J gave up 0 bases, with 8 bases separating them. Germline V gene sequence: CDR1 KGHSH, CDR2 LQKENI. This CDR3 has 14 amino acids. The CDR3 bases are TGTGCCAGCTCACCCGACTACATGAACACTGAAGCTTTCTTT. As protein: CASSPDYMNTEAFF.

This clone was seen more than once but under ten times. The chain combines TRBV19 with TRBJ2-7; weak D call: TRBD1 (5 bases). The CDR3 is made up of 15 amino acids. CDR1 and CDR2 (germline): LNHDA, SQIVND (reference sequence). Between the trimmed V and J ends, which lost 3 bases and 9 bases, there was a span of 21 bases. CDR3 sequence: CASSIGADPTFGQYF. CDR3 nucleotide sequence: TGTGCCAGTAGTATTGGGGCAGACCCCACCTTCGGGCAGTACTTC.

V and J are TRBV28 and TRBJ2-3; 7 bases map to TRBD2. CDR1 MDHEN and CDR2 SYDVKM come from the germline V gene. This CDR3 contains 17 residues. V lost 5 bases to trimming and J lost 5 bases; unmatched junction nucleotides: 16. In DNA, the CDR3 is TGTGCCAGCAGTCGGCTCCCCGGGACTAAAGTCTTAGATACGCAGTATTTT. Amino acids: CASSRLPGTKVLDTQYF.

CDR3 sequence reads: CASTLGETGELFF. Written as DNA, the CDR3 is TGTGCCAGTACCCTTGGGGAGACCGGGGAGCTGTTTTTT. The chain carries TRBV19 and TRBJ2-2; perhaps TRBD2 as D (5 bases). CDR1 is LNHDA, CDR2 SQIVND, per germline (reference sequence). The V end lost 7 bases, the J end lost 5 bases, and 11 bases lay between the germline ends. CDR3 length equals 13 residues.

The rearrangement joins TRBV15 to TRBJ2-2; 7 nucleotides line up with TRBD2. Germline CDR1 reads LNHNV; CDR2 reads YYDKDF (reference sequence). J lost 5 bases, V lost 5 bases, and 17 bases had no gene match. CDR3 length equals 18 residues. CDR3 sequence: CATSSRDYKSRGTGELFF. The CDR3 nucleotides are TGTGCCACCAGCTCGCGGGACTACAAGAGCCGGGGTACCGGGGAGCTGTTTTTT.

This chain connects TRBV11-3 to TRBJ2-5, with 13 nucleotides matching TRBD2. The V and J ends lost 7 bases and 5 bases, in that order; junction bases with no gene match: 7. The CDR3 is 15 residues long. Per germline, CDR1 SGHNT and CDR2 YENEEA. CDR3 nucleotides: TGTGCCAGCACCAGGACTAGCGGGGGTGGGGAGACCCAGTACTTC. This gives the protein CASTRTSGGGETQYF.

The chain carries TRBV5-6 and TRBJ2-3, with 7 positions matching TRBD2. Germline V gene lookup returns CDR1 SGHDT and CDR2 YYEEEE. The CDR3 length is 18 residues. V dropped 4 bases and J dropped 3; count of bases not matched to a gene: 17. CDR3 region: CASSPGGLTGYRTDTQYF. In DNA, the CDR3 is TGTGCCAGCAGCCCGGGGGGTCTTACTGGTTATAGAACAGATACGCAGTATTTT.

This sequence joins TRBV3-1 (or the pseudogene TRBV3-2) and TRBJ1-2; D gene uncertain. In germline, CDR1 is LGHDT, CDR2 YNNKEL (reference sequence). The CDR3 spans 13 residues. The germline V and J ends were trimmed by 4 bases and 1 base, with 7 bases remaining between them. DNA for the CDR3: TGTGCCAGCAGCCTAACAGATAACTATGGCTACACCTTC. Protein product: CASSLTDNYGYTF.

The CDR3 nucleotides read TGTGCCAGCAGCTTAGTTGGTAGCCCTGAGCAGTTCTTC. The encoded protein is CASSLVGSPEQFF. The chain joins TRBV7-8 to TRBJ2-1; unclear D gene. The CDR3 is 13 residues long. CDR1 is SGHVS and CDR2 is FQNEAQ in the germline V gene. The germline V and J ends were trimmed by 1 base and 9 bases, with 10 bases remaining between them.

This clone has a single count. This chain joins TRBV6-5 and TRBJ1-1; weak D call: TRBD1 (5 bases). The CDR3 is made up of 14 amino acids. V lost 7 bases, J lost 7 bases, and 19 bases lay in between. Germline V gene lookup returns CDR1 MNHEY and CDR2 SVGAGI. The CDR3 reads CASTQGGTNREAFF. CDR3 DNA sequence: TGTGCCAGCACCCAGGGAGGGACGAACCGTGAAGCTTTCTTT.

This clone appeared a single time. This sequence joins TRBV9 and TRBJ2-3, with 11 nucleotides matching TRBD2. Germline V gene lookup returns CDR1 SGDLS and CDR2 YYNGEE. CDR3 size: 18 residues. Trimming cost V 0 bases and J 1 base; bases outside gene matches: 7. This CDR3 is CASSVGTSGRPRTDTQYF. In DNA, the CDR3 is TGTGCCAGCAGCGTAGGAACTAGCGGGAGACCCCGCACAGATACGCAGTATTTT. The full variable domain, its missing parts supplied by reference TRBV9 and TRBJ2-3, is DSGVTQTPKHLITATGQRVTLRCSPRSGDLSVYWYQQSLDQGLQFLIQYYNGEERAKGNILERFSAQQFPDLHSELNLSSLELGDSALYFCASSVGTSGRPRTDTQYFGPGTRLTVL.

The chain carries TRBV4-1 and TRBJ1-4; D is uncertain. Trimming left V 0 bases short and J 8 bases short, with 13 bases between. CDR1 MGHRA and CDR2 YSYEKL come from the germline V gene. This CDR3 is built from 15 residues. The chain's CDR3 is CASSQDLGEWEKLFF. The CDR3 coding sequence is TGCGCCAGCAGCCAAGATCTTGGGGAGTGGGAAAAACTGTTTTTT.